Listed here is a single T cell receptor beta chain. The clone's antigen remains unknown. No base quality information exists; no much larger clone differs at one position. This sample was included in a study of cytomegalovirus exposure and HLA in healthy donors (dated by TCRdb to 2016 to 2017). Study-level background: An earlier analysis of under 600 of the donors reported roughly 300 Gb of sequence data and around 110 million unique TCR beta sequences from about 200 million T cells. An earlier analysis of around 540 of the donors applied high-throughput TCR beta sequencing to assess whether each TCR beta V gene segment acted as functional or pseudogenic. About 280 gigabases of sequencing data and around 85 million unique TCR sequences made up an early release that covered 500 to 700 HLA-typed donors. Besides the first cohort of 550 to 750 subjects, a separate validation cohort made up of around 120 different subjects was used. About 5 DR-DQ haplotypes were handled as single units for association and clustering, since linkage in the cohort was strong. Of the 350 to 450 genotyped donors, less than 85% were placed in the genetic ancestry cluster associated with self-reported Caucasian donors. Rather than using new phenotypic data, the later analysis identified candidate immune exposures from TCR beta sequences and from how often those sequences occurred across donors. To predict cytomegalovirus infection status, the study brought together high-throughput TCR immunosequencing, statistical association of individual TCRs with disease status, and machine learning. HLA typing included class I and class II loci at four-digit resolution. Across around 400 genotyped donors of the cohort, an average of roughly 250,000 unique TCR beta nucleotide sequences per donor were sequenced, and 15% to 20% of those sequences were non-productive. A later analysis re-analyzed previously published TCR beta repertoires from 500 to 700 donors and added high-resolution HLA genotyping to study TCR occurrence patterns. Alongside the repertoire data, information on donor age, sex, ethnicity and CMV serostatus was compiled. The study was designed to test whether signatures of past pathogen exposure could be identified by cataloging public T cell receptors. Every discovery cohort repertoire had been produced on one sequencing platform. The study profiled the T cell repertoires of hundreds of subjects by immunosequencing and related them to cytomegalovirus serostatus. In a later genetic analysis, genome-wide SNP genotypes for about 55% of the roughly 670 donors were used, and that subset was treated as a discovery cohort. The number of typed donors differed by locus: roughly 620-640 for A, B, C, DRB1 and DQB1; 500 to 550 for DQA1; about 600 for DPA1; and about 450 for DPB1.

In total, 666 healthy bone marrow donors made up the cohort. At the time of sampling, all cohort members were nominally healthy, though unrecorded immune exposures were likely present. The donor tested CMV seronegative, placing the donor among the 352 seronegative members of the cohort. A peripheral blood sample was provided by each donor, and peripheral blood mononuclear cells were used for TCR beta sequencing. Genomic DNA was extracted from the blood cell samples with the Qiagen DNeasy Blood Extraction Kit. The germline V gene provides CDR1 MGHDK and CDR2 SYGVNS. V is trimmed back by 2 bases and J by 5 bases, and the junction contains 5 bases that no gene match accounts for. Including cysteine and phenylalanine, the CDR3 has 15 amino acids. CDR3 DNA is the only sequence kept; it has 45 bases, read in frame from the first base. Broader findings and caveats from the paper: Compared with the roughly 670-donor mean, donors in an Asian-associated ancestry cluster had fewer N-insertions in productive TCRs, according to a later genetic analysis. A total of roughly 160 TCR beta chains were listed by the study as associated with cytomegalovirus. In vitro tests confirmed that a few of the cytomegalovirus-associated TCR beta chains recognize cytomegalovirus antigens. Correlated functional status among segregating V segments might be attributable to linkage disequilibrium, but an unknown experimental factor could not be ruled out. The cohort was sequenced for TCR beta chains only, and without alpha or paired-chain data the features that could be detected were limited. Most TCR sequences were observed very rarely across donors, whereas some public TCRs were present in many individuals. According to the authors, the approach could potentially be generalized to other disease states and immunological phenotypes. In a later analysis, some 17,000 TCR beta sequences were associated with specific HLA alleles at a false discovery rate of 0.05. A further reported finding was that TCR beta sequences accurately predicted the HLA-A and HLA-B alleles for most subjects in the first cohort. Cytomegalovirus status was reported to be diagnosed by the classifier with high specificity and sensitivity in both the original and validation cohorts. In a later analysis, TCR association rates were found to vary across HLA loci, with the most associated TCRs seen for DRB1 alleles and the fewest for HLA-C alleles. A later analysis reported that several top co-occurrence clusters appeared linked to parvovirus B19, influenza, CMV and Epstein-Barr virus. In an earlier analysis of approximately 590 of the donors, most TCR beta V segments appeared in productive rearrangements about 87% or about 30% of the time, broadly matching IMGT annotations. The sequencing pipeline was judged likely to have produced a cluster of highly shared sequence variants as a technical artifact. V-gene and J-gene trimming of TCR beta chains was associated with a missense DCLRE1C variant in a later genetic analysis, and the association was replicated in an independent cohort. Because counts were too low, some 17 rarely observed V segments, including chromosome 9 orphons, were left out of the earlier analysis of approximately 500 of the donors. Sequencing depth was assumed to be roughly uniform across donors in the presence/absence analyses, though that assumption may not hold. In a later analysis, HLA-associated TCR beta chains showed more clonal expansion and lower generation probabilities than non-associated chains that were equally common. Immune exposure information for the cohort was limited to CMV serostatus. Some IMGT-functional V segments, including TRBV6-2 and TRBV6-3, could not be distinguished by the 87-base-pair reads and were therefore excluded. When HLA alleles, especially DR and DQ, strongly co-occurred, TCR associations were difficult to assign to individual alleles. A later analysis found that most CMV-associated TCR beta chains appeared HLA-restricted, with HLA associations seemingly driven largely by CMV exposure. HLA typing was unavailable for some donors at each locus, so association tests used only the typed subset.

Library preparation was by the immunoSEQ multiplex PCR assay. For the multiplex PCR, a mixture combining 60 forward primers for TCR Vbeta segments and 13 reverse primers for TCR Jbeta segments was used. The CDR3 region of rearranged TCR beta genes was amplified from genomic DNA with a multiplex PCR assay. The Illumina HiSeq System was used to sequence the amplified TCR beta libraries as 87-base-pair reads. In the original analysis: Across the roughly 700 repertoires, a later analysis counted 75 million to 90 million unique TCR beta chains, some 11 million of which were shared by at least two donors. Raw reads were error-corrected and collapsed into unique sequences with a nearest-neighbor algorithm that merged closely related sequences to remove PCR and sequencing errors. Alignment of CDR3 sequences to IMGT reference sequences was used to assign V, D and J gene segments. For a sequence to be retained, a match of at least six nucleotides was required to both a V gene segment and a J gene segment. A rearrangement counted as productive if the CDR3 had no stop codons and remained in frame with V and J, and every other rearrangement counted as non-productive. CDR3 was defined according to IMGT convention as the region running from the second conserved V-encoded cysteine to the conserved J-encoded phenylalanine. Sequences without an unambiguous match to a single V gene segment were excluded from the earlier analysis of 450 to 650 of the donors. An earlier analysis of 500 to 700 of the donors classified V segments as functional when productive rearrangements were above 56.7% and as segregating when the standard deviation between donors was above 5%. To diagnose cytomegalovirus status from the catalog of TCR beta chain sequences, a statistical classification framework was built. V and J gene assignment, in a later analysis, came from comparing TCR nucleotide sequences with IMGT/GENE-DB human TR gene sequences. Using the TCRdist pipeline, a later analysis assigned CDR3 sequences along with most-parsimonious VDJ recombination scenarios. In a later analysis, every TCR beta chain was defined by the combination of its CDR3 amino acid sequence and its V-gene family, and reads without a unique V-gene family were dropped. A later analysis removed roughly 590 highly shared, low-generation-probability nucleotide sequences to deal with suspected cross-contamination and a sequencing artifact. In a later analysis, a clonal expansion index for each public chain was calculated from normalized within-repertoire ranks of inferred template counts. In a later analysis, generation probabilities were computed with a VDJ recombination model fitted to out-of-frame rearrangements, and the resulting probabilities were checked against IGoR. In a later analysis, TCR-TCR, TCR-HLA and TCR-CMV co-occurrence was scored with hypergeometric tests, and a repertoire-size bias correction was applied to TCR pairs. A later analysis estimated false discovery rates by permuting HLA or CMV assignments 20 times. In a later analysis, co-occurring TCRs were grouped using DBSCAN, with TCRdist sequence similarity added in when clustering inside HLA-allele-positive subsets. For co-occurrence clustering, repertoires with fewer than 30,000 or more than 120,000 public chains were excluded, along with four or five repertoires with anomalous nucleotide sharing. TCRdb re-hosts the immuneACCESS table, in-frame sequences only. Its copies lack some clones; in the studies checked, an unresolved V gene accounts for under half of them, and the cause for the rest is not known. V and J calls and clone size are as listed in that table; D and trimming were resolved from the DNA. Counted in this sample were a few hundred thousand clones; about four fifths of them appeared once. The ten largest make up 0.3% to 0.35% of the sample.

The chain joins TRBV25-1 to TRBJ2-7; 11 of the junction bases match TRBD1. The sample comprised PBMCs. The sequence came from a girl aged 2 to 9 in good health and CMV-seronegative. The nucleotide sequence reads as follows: TGTGCCAGCAGTGAAGATGGACAGGGGGCCGACGAGCAGTACTTC. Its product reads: CASSEDGQGADEQYF.